The source of this T cell receptor beta chain is a study of regulatory T cells in long-lasting Graves disease. Turning to the study itself: Recently diagnosed Graves' patients had received antithyroid drugs for under 3 months.

Time point reported: newly diagnosed GD, antithyroid drugs for less than 3 months. Extracted PBMC RNA gave rise to the TCR library. Investigators prepared the TCR beta libraries by applying iRepertoire HTBI primers and Arm-PCR of CDR3 regions. TCRdb itself ran the multiplex PCR reads through MiXCR, one entry per CDR3 protein. The sample lists about 450,000 distinct CDR3 sequences, 13% to 15% seen once, with approximately 19% in the top ten. CDR1 and CDR2 from the germline V gene are SGHAT and FQNNGV. V was pared by 5 bases and J by 2 bases, with 5 bases of the junction left unmatched. This CDR3 is built from 14 residues. These data were also filed under a second study, of T cells in Graves' hyperthyroidism and ophthalmopathy.

Source: peripheral blood mononuclear cells (PBMCs), taken at new diagnosis, from a patient treated with antithyroid drugs. This TCR derives from a woman in her forties or fifties with Graves disease. The J gene is TRBJ2-5, the V gene TRBV11-2, with 7 bases matching TRBD2. The chain's CDR3 is CASSEGTNQETQYF. CDR3 DNA sequence: TGTGCCAGCAGCGAGGGGACTAATCAAGAGACCCAGTACTTC. Looking up the rest from reference TRBV11-2 and TRBJ2-5 gives the full variable domain: EAGVAQSPRYKIIEKRQSVAFWCNPISGHATLYWYQQILGQGPKLLIQFQNNGVVDDSQLPKDRFSAERLKGVDSTLKIQPAKLEDSAVYLCASSEGTNQETQYFGPGTRLLVL.